A single sample gave rise to the 22 T cell receptor beta chains below, sequenced in a study of blood T cells in healthy people across ages. A J-beta primer mix and a sample-barcoded 5' primer were used in a second PCR of about 7 to 12 cycles. Using its own MiXCR run on the 5' RACE reads, TCRdb lists one record per CDR3 protein. The sample comprises hundreds of thousands of distinct CDR3 sequences, 25% to 30% of which are singletons, and 17% rests with the top ten. The sample consisted of blood. The receptor set was obtained from a woman at least 80 years old in good health.

CDR3 loop: CASRDRDVAEAFF. CDR3 sequence (DNA): TGTGCCAGCAGGGACAGGGATGTTGCTGAAGCTTTCTTT. This chain links TRBV6-1 with TRBJ1-1; 8 bases match TRBD1. The CDR3 sequence is 13 residues long. Looked up from germline, CDR1 is MNHNS and CDR2 is SASEGT. V was clipped by 6 bases and J by 6 bases; unmatched bases: 6.

On this clonotype: A read error may be the cause here, since a much bigger clone is one base away. The chain employs TRBV2 and TRBJ2-7, with TRBD1 identical over 7 bases. V shed 8 bases, J shed 2 bases, and the junction held 9 bases outside the gene matches. The CDR3 sequence is 14 residues long. Germline V lookup: CDR1 SNHLY, CDR2 FYNNEI. The CDR3 bases are TGTGCCAGCGGCGCACAGGGGATAACCTACGAGCAGTACTTC. This codes for CASGAQGITYEQYF.

Turning to this clonotype: A much bigger clone sits one base away, suggesting this may be a read error. V usage is TRBV12-3 or TRBV12-4 and J usage is TRBJ1-2, with D possibly matching TRBD1 (6 bases). The CDR3 spans 16 residues. V was clipped by 6 bases and J by 6 bases, with 23 bases between them. CDR3 in DNA: TGTGCCAGCAGCCCTGGACAGCACTCTTTTTACCATGGCTACACCTTC. Protein sequence: CASSPGQHSFYHGYTF.

On this clonotype itself: Possible read error: a much larger clone is one base away. This chain uses TRBV12-3 or TRBV12-4 with TRBJ2-4; D ambiguous. The end of the DNA is better explained by TRBJ2-7, so the J call may be wrong. The CDR3 covers 13 residues. The CDR3 DNA sequence: TGTGCCAGCAGTTTAGTTTCTAGGGCCGAGCAGTACTTC. As protein: CASSLVSRAEQYF.

This rearrangement joins TRBV6-2 or TRBV6-3 to TRBJ2-1; D is unresolved. Germline-derived CDR1 and CDR2 are MNHEY and SVGEGT. The CDR3 is 13 amino acids. V was clipped by 6 bases and J by 15 bases, with 21 bases between them. CDR3 coding DNA: TGTGCCAGCAGACAAACGACGGCCGGTAGCACGTTCTTC. It translates to CASRQTTAGSTFF.

This chain links TRBV7-2 with TRBJ2-7; 8 nucleotides align to TRBD2. CDR3 length: 15 amino acids. The V gene end was trimmed by 5 bases and the J gene end by 2 bases; junction bases not matched to a gene: 8. The germline CDR1 and CDR2 sequences are SGHTA and FQGNSA. The DNA for the CDR3 is TGTGCCAGCAGCATCCTTAGCGGGACCCCCTACGAGCAGTACTTC. Amino acid sequence: CASSILSGTPYEQYF.

This clonotype appeared a few times. V is TRBV18 and J is TRBJ2-2, with D possibly matching TRBD2 (5 bases). The CDR3 sequence is 15 residues long. V lost 2 bases, J lost 4 bases, and 11 bases lay in between. CDR1 is KGHSH, CDR2 LQKENI, per germline. CDR3 in DNA: TGTGCCAGCTCACCAGAGCAGGACTCCACCGGGGAGCTGTTTTTT. This codes for CASSPEQDSTGELFF.

This clonotype was counted a few times. The chain links TRBV3-1 to TRBJ1-2; D is unclear. V shed 4 bases and J shed 3 bases, with 6 bases lying between them. The CDR3 consists of 12 residues. Germline loops: CDR1 LGHDT, CDR2 YNNKEL (reference sequence). The CDR3, as DNA: TGTGCCAGCAGCCGCTTTGACTATGGCTACACCTTC. Translated: CASSRFDYGYTF.

The rearrangement links TRBV28 to TRBJ2-7; 8 bases match TRBD1. The length of the CDR3 is 16 residues. The V and J ends lost 5 bases and 2 bases, in that order; junction bases with no gene match: 11. Germline CDR1 MDHEN, CDR2 SYDVKM. This chain's CDR3 is CASSPNPGQEPYEQYF. As DNA, the CDR3 is TGTGCCAGCAGTCCCAACCCGGGACAGGAGCCCTACGAGCAGTACTTC.

CDR3 region: CASSVRQGALVGELFF. CDR3 nucleotides: TGTGCCAGCAGCGTTCGACAGGGAGCGTTGGTCGGGGAGCTGTTTTTT. J is TRBJ2-2 and V is TRBV7-6, with 7 bases lining up with TRBD1. The CDR3 contains 16 residues. Per the germline V gene, CDR1 is SGHVS and CDR2 is FNYEAQ. V lost 5 bases, J lost 7 bases, and 13 bases stayed unmatched.

In its sample, this clonotype was seen many times. The J gene is TRBJ2-1, the V gene TRBV4-2; 15 bases match TRBD2. Germline CDR1 is LGHNA and CDR2 is YNFKEQ. The CDR3 extends over 17 amino acids. V trimming: 5 bases; J trimming: 6 bases; junction bases outside the gene matches: 8. The CDR3 bases are TGTGCCAGCAGCACGCGGACTAGCGGGGGGGCCGGCAATGAGCAGTTCTTC. Protein sequence: CASSTRTSGGAGNEQFF.

Turning to this clonotype: An end of the junction differs from the germline gene, which may be a read error. The chain is built from TRBV9 and TRBJ2-1; tentatively, D is TRBD2 (5 bases). CDR1 and CDR2 (germline): SGDLS, YYNGEE. This CDR3 has 12 amino acids. The CDR3 here is CAGSTLGETQFF. Here the CDR3 DNA reads TGTGCCGGCAGCACCCTCGGGGAGACCCAGTTCTTC.

This chain connects TRBV7-2 to TRBJ2-7; D may be TRBD2 (6 bases). The CDR3 is made up of 14 amino acids. Trimming took 5 bases from V and 2 from J, leaving 13 bases between them. Germline CDR1 and CDR2: SGHTA and FQGNSA. The CDR3 DNA sequence: TGTGCCAGCAGCACACGACTAGAAGCCTACGAGCAGTACTTC. Its protein product is CASSTRLEAYEQYF.

As to this clonotype: In this CDR3 the conserved last residue, phenylalanine or tryptophan, is missing, so a read error is likely. The genes are TRBV2 and TRBJ2-3, with 7 nucleotides matching TRBD1. Losses at the gene ends were 4 bases for V and 1 base for J; bases not matched to a gene: 2. The germline CDR1 and CDR2 sequences are SNHLY and FYNNEI. This CDR3 has 14 residues. As DNA, the CDR3 is TGTGCCAGCAGTGGACAGGGAGGCACAGATACGCAGTATATT. The encoded protein is CASSGQGGTDTQYI.

Many counts were recorded for this clonotype. V usage is TRBV6-6 and J usage is TRBJ2-5, with unresolved D. Germline V gene sequence: CDR1 MNHNY, CDR2 SVGAGI (reference sequence). This CDR3 is 15 amino acids long. V was cut by 1 base and J by 5 bases, with 14 bases left in between. The CDR3 DNA is TGTGCCAGCAGTTACTTATCAGACTGGTCGGAGACCCAGTACTTC. Residues: CASSYLSDWSETQYF.

The V call is TRBV20-1, the J call TRBJ2-3, with 10 bases matching TRBD1. J was trimmed by 3 bases and V by 0 bases; bases with no gene match: 3. Germline loops: CDR1 DFQATT, CDR2 SNEGSKA (reference sequence). This CDR3 has 15 residues. CDR3 loop: CSAREGGQGTDTQYF. The CDR3 nucleotides are TGCAGTGCTAGAGAGGGGGGACAGGGGACAGATACGCAGTATTTT.

This clonotype was picked up many times. This chain connects TRBV5-5 to TRBJ2-5, with D perhaps TRBD1 or TRBD2 (5 bases each). The ends were cut back, 5 bases at V and 1 base at J, with 9 bases in the middle. The CDR3 extends over 13 amino acids. Germline lookup yields CDR1 SGHKS and CDR2 YYEKEE (reference sequence). The CDR3 is CASSGTIQETQYF. As DNA, the CDR3 is TGTGCCAGCAGTGGGACGATCCAAGAGACCCAGTACTTC. Drawing the rest from reference TRBV5-5 and TRBJ2-5, the complete variable domain is DAGVTQSPTHLIKTRGQQVTLRCSPISGHKSVSWYQQVLGQGPQFIFQYYEKEERGRGNFPDRFSARQFPNYSSELNVNALLLGDSALYLCASSGTIQETQYFGPGTRLLVL.

At least ten counts were recorded for this clonotype. The chain recombines TRBV7-9 with TRBJ2-1, with D possibly being TRBD1 (6 bases). Trimming took off 5 bases at V and 0 bases at J, with 8 bases between the two ends. The V gene's germline CDR1 is SEHNR and CDR2 FQNEAQ (reference sequence). The CDR3 runs 14 residues. The CDR3 DNA follows: TGTGCCAGCAGCCAGGACAGCTCCTACAATGAGCAGTTCTTC. This gives the protein CASSQDSSYNEQFF.

The chain joins TRBV25-1 to TRBJ1-2, with D perhaps TRBD1 (5 bases). Germline CDR1 is MGHDK and CDR2 is SYGVNS. The CDR3 length is 15 residues. V lost 6 bases and J lost 0, with 14 bases in between. The CDR3 loop reads CASSPGGSANYGYTF. The CDR3, as DNA: TGTGCCAGCAGCCCCGGGGGATCGGCTAACTATGGCTACACCTTC.

The rearrangement uses TRBV7-2 and TRBJ2-4, with unresolved D. The J call may be in error: the DNA end matches TRBJ2-7 better. The CDR3 is made up of 14 amino acids. From germline, CDR1 is SGHTA and CDR2 FQGNSA. The CDR3 DNA is TGTGCCAGCAGCCCCGGTAGGCTACCCTACGAGCAGTACTTC. It codes for CASSPGRLPYEQYF.

Details on this clonotype: With a much larger clone just one base away, this may be a read error. This sequence joins TRBV5-1 and TRBJ2-5; D remains ambiguous. V was pared by 9 bases and J by 1 base, with 22 bases between. The CDR3 runs to 16 residues. Germline CDR1 and CDR2: SGHRS and YFSETQ. The CDR3 nucleotides read TGCGCCAACACTTCCAACCCCGGTGCAGCCCAAGAGACCCAGTACTTC. Residues: CANTSNPGAAQETQYF.

This clonotype was observed a few times. The DNA of the CDR3 is TGTGCCAGCTCACCCGGCGCAAGGGAAGAGACCCAGTACTTC. Translating it yields CASSPGAREETQYF. V is TRBV18 and J is TRBJ2-5; D is uncertain. This CDR3 comprises 14 residues. CDR1 and CDR2 (germline): KGHSH, LQKENI. The V end lost 3 bases, the J end lost 3 bases, and 11 bases lay between the germline ends.